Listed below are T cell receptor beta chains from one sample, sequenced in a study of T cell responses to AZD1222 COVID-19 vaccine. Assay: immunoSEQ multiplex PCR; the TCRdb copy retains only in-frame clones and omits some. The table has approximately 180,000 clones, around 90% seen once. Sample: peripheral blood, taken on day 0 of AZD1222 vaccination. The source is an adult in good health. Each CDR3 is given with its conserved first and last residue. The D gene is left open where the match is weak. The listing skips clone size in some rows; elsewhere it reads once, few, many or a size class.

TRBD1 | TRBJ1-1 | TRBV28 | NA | CASTWGRGRTEAFF | TGTGCCAGCACCTGGGGCAGGGGGCGCACTGAAGCTTTCTTT
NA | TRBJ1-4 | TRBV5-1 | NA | CASSLGGLTGLFF | TGCGCCAGCAGCTTGGGGGGCCTGACAGGACTGTTTTTT
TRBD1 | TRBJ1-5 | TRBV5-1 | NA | CASSRQGGGQPQHF | TGCGCCAGCAGCCGCCAAGGGGGCGGTCAGCCCCAGCATTTT
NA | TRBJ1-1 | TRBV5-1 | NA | CASSLDTGNTEAFF | TGCGCCAGCAGCTTGGACACGGGGAACACTGAAGCTTTCTTT
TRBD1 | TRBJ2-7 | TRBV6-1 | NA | CASSVPLTGGSYEQYF | TGTGCCAGCAGTGTCCCCTTAACAGGGGGCTCTTACGAGCAGTACTTC
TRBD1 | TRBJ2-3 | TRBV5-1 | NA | CASSLRTGPDTQYF | TGCGCCAGCAGCTTACGGACAGGGCCCGATACGCAGTATTTT
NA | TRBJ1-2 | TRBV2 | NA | CASSAFTGNYGYTF | TGTGCCAGCAGTGCTTTTACAGGGAACTATGGCTACACCTTC
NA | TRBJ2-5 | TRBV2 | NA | CASSEANGGAQETQYF | TGTGCCAGCAGTGAAGCGAACGGAGGGGCTCAAGAGACCCAGTACTTC
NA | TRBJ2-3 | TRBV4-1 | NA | CASSQVRGAADTQYF | TGCGCCAGCAGCCAAGTTAGGGGCGCTGCAGATACGCAGTATTTT
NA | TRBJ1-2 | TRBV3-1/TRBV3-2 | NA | CASSEGRLPGLGGYTF | TGTGCCAGCAGCGAAGGACGACTCCCGGGACTCGGGGGCTACACCTTC
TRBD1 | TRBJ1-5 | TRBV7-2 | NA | CASSPGGGSRNQPQHF | TGTGCCAGCAGCCCAGGGGGTGGGTCGCGCAATCAGCCCCAGCATTTT
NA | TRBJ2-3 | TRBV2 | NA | CASSDSTDTQYF | TGTGCCAGCAGTGACAGCACAGATACGCAGTATTTT
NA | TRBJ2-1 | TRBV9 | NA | CASSVGGANEQFF | TGTGCCAGCAGCGTAGGGGGTGCCAATGAGCAGTTCTTC
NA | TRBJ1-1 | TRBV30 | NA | CAWSARREGEAFF | TGTGCCTGGAGTGCCCGCAGGGAGGGTGAAGCTTTCTTT
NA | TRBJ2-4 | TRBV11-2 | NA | CASSLSGKNIQYF | TGTGCCAGCAGCTTATCCGGTAAAAACATTCAGTACTTC
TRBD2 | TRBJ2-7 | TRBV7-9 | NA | CASSRTSGGEQYF | TGTGCCAGCAGCCGGACTAGCGGAGGCGAGCAGTACTTC
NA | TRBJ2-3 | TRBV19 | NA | CATPKGDSTDTQYF | TGTGCCACCCCCAAGGGGGACAGCACAGATACGCAGTATTTT
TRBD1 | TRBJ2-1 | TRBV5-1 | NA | CASSARTGGSEQFF | TGCGCCAGCAGCGCACGGACAGGGGGCAGCGAGCAGTTCTTC
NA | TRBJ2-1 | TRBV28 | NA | CASSQITSYNEQFF | TGTGCCAGCAGTCAGATTACCTCCTACAATGAGCAGTTCTTC
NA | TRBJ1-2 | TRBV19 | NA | CASSRGDGTYGYTF | TGTGCCAGTAGTCGCGGGGACGGGACCTATGGCTACACCTTC
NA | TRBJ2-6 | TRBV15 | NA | CATSMTLNSGANVLTF | TGTGCCACCAGCATGACATTGAACTCTGGGGCCAACGTCCTGACTTTC
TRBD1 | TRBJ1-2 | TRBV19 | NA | CASDPGQGRRYGYTF | TGTGCCAGCGACCCGGGACAGGGCCGTCGCTATGGCTACACCTTC
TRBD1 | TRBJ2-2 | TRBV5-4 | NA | CASSRDRNTGELFF | TGTGCCAGCAGCAGGGACAGGAACACCGGGGAGCTGTTTTTT
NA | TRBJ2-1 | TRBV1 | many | CTSSQDRSGEQFF | TGCACCAGCAGCCAAGATAGGTCCGGCGAGCAGTTCTTC
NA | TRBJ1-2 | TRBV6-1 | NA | CASSENPLQGYEVPVGYTF | TGTGCCAGCAGTGAAAATCCCCTTCAGGGATATGAGGTGCCAGTGGGCTACACCTTC
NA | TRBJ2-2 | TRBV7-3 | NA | CASSLGPTTGELFF | TGTGCCAGCAGCTTAGGACCGACCACCGGGGAGCTGTTTTTT
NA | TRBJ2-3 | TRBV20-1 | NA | CSASAGTTDTQYF | TGCAGTGCTAGTGCGGGGACCACAGATACGCAGTATTTT
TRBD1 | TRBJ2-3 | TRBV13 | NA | CASSYQTGGYSTDTQYF | TGTGCCAGCAGCTACCAGACAGGGGGCTATAGCACAGATACGCAGTATTTT
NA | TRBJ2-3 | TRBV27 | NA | CASSLYGGPDTQYF | TGTGCCAGCAGTTTATATGGGGGTCCAGATACGCAGTATTTT
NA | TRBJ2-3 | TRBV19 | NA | CASTPGKGFSTDTQYF | TGTGCCAGTACCCCAGGGAAGGGGTTCAGCACAGATACGCAGTATTTT
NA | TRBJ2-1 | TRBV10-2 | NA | CASSVTNNEQFF | TGCGCCAGCAGTGTGACGAACAATGAGCAGTTCTTC
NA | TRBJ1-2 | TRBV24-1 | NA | CATSDERLDGYTF | TGTGCCACCAGTGATGAGCGGTTGGATGGCTACACCTTC
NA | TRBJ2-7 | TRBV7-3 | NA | CASNRTPGREQYF | TGTGCCAGCAACCGGACGCCGGGGCGCGAGCAGTACTTC
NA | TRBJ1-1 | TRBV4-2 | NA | CASRGGTEAFF | TGTGCCAGCAGGGGGGGGACTGAAGCTTTCTTT
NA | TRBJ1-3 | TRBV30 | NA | CAWSEGRVRGNTIYF | TGTGCCTGGAGTGAAGGGAGGGTCCGTGGAAACACCATATATTTT
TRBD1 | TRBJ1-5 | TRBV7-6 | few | CASSLVQGVYQPQHF | TGTGCCAGCAGCTTAGTTCAGGGGGTGTATCAGCCCCAGCATTTT
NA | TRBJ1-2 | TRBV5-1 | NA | CASSLRAWGGYGYTF | TGCGCCAGCAGCTTGAGGGCCTGGGGTGGGTATGGCTACACCTTC
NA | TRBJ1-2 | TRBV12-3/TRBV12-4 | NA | CASSRAYGYTF | TGTGCCAGCTCTAGAGCCTATGGCTACACCTTC
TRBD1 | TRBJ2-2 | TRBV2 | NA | CASSGDRVNTGELFF | TGTGCCAGCAGCGGGGACAGGGTGAACACCGGGGAGCTGTTTTTT
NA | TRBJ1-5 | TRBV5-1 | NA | CASRDNSNQPQHF | TGCGCCAGCAGGGATAATAGCAATCAGCCCCAGCATTTT
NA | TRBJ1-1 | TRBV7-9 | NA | CASSKGPTEAFF | TGTGCCAGCAGCAAGGGTCCCACTGAAGCTTTCTTT
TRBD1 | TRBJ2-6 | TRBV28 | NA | CASNTGGYSGANVLTF | TGTGCCAGCAATACAGGGGGCTACTCTGGGGCCAACGTCCTGACTTTC
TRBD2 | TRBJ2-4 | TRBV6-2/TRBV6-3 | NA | CASSRGLAENIQYF | TGTGCCAGCAGCAGGGGACTAGCGGAAAACATTCAGTACTTC
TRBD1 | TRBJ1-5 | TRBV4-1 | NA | CASSLEDRGFQPQHF | TGCGCCAGCAGCCTCGAGGACAGGGGATTTCAGCCCCAGCATTTT
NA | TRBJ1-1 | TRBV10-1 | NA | CASSEYGGSEAFF | TGCGCCAGCAGTGAGTACGGTGGAAGTGAAGCTTTCTTT
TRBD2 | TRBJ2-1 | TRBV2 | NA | CASSEVGLAGGNEQFF | TGTGCCAGCAGTGAGGTGGGACTAGCGGGGGGGAATGAGCAGTTCTTC
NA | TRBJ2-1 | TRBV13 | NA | CASSAILASAYEQFF | TGTGCCAGCAGCGCCATTCTAGCCTCGGCTTATGAGCAGTTCTTC
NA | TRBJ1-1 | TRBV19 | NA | CASSAQNEAFF | TGTGCCAGTAGTGCCCAGAATGAAGCTTTCTTT
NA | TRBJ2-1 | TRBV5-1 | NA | CASSSPGHSEQFF | TGCGCCAGCAGCTCGCCAGGACATTCAGAGCAGTTCTTC
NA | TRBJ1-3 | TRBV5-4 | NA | CASSQPLPGAGNTIYF | TGTGCCAGCAGCCAACCGCTTCCGGGGGCCGGAAACACCATATATTTT
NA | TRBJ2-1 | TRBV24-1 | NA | CATSGGGEADNEQFF | TGTGCCACCAGTGGGGGCGGGGAGGCCGACAATGAGCAGTTCTTC
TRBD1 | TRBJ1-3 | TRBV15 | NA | CATSSRDRVAGNTIYF | TGTGCCACCAGCTCCCGGGACAGGGTGGCCGGAAACACCATATATTTT
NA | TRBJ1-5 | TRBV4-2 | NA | CASSQVRDSNQPQHF | TGTGCCAGCAGCCAAGTCCGCGATAGCAATCAGCCCCAGCATTTT
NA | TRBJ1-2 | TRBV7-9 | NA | CASRSGLRGYTF | TGTGCCAGCAGGTCGGGACTCCGAGGCTACACCTTC
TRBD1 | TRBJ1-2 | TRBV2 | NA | CASSEDRGRFSYGYTF | TGTGCCAGCAGTGAAGACAGGGGGCGTTTTAGCTATGGCTACACCTTC
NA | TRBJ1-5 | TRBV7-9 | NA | CASSHLGGPQHF | TGTGCCAGCAGCCATTTAGGCGGGCCCCAGCATTTT
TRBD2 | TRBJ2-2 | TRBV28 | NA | CASSGRAGTGELFF | TGTGCCAGCAGTGGGAGGGCTGGCACCGGGGAGCTGTTTTTT
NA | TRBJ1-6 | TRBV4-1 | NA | CASSQDLQGQSPLHF | TGCGCCAGCAGCCAAGACCTACAGGGTCAATCACCCCTCCACTTT
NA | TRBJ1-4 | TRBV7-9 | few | CASSRGFNEKLFF | TGTGCCAGCAGCAGGGGCTTTAATGAAAAACTGTTTTTT